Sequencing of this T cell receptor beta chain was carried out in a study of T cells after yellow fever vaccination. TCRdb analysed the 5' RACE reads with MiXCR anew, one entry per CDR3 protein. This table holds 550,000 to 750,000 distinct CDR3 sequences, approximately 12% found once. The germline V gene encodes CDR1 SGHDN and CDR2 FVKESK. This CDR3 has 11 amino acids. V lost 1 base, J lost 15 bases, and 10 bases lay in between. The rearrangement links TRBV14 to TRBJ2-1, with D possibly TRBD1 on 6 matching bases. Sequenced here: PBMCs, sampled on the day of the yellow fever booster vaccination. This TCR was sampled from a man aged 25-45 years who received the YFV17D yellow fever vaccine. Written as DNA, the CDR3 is TGTGCCAGCAGCCAAGGCACAGGGCTGTTCTTC. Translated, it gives CASSQGTGLFF. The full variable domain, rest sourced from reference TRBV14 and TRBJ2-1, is EAGVTQFPSHSVIEKGQTVTLRCDPISGHDNLYWYRRVMGKEIKFLLHFVKESKQDESGMPNNRFLAERTGGTYSTLKVQPAELEDSGVYFCASSQGTGLFFGPGTRLTVL.